This T cell receptor beta chain was recovered during a study of cytomegalovirus exposure and HLA in healthy donors. Study observations and caveats: The authors listed 150 to 200 TCR beta chains as cytomegalovirus-associated. CMV serostatus stood as the only immune exposure information on hand. Diagnosis of cytomegalovirus status made by the classifier reportedly showed high specificity and sensitivity. Later work showed greater clonal expansion in HLA-associated TCR beta chains than in equally common others.

The PCR ran on 60 Vbeta and 13 Jbeta primers. Repertoires were generated with immunoSEQ multiplex PCR, while TCRdb's copy carries only in-frame clones and drops some. The data contain 150,000 or so clones, around 80% of them singletons. Points on this clone: Its antigen is not known.

CDR1 and CDR2 (germline): MNHNS, SASEGT. CDR3 length: 15 residues. The V and J ends lost 11 bases and 4 bases, in that order; junction bases with no gene match: 15. The chain is built from TRBV6-1 and TRBJ2-3, with 7 bases fitting TRBD2. Sequences were obtained from PBMCs. This TCR was sampled from a man in his forties in good health and CMV-seronegative. The CDR3 spells CACGEGALGADTQYF. CDR3 bases: TGTGCCTGTGGGGAGGGAGCGCTGGGGGCAGATACGCAGTATTTT.